This T cell receptor (beta chain) originates from a study of cytomegalovirus exposure and HLA in healthy donors. Trimming removed 4 bases at V and 8 bases at J, with 17 bases between. Germline loops: CDR1 MNHNS, CDR2 SASEGT. The CDR3 length is 14 residues. Amplification used 60 Vbeta primers and 13 Jbeta primers. TCRdb's copy holds only in-frame clones and misses some; the assay was immunoSEQ multiplex PCR. The sample gives more than 200,000 clones, around 85% of which show up once; 0.22% is in the top ten. Sample: PBMCs. This receptor was obtained from a girl aged 2 to 9 in good health and CMV-seronegative. The chain joins TRBV6-1 to TRBJ1-2; tentatively, D is TRBD1 (6 bases). The CDR3: CASSGPGHYTGYTF. CDR3 nucleotide sequence: TGTGCCAGCAGTGGTCCGGGACACTATACGGGCTACACCTTC.